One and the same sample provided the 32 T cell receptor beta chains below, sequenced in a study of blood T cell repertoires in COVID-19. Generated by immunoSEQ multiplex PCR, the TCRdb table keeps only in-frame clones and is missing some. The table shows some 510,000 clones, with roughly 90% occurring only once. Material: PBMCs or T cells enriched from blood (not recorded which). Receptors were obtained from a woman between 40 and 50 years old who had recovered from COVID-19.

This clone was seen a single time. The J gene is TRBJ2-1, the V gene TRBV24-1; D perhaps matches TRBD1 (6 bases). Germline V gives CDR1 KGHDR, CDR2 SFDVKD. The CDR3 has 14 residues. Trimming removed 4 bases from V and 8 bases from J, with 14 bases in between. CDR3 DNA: TGTGCCACCAGTGACCGGGACAAGCGCCATGAGCAGTTCTTC. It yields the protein CATSDRDKRHEQFF.

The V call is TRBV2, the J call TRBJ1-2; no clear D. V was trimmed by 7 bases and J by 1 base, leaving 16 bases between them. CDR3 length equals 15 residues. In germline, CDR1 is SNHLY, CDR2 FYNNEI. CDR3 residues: CASILNRGNNYGYTF. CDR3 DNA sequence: TGTGCCAGCATCCTTAACAGAGGGAATAACTATGGCTACACCTTC.

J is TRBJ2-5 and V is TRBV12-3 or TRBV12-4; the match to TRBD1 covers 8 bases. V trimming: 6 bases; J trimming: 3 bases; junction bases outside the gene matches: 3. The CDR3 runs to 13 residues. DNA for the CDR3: TGTGCCAGCAGGACGACAGGGGAAGAGACCCAGTACTTC. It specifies CASRTTGEETQYF.

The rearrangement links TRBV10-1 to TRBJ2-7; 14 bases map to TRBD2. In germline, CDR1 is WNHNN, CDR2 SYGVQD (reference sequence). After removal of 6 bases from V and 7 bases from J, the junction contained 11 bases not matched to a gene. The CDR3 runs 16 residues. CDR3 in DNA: TGCGCCAGCAGCCAGACCCGGACTAGCGGGAGGAGTGAGCAGTACTTC. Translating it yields CASSQTRTSGRSEQYF.

CDR3 sequence: CASSYSPDSPYEQYF. The CDR3, as DNA: TGTGCCAGCAGTTACTCCCCGGACAGCCCCTACGAGCAGTACTTC. This chain links TRBV6-5 with TRBJ2-7; D possibly corresponds to TRBD1 (6 bases). Trimming left V 0 bases short and J 2 bases short, with 11 bases between. The CDR3 runs 15 residues. Germline V gene lookup returns CDR1 MNHEY and CDR2 SVGAGI.

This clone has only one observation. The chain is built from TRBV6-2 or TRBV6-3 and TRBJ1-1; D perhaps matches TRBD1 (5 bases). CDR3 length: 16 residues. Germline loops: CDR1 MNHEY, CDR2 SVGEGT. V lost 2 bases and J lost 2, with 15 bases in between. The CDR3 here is CASSYQRKTENTEAFF. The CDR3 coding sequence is TGTGCCAGCAGTTACCAAAGAAAGACAGAAAACACTGAAGCTTTCTTT.

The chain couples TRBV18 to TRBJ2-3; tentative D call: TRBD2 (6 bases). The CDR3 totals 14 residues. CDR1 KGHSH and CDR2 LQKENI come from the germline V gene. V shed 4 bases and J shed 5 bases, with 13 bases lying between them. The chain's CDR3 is CASSRDSTGDTQYF. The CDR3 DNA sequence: TGTGCCAGCTCACGGGACTCCACCGGAGATACGCAGTATTTT.

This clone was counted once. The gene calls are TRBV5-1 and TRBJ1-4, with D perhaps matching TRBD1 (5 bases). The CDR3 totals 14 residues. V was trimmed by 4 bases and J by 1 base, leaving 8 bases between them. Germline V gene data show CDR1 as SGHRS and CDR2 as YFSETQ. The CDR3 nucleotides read TGCGCCAGCAGCGCAGGGATAACTAATGAAAAACTGTTTTTT. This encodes CASSAGITNEKLFF.

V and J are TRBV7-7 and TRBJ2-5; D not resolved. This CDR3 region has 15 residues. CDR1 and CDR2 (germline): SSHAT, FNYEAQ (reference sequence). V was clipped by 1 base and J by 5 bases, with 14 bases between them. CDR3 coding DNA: TGTGCCAGCAGCTTAGTTGGCGGAGACTGGGAGACCCAGTACTTC. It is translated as CASSLVGGDWETQYF.

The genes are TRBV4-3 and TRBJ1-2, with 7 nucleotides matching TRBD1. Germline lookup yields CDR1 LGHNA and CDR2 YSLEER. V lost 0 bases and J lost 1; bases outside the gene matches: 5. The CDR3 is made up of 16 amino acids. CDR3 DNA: TGCGCCAGCAGCCAAGATAACAGGGGCGGTAACTATGGCTACACCTTC. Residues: CASSQDNRGGNYGYTF.

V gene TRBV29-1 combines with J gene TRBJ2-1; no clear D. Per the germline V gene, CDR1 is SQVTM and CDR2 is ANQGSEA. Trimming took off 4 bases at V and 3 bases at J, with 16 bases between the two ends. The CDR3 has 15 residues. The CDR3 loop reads CSVVSQASLYNEQFF. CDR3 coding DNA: TGCAGCGTTGTTTCCCAGGCATCTCTCTACAATGAGCAGTTCTTC.

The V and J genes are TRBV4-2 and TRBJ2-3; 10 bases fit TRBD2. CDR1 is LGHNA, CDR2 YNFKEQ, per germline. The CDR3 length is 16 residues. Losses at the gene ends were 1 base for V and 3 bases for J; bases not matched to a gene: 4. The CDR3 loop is CASSQGEAGGTDTQYF. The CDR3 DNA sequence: TGTGCCAGCAGCCAAGGAGAAGCGGGAGGGACAGATACGCAGTATTTT.

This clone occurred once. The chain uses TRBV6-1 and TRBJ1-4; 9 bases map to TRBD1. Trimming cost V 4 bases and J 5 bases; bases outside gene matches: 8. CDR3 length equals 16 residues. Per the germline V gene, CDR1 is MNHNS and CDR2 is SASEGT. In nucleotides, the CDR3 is TGTGCCAGCAGTGGACAGGGGGAGGTGGGGAATGAAAAACTGTTTTTT. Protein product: CASSGQGEVGNEKLFF.

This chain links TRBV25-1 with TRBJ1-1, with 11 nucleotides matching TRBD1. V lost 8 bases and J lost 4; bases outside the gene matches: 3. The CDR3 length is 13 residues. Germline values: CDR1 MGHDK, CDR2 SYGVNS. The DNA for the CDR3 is TGTGCCAGCGGACAGGGGGCAGTCACTGAAGCTTTCTTT. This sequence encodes CASGQGAVTEAFF. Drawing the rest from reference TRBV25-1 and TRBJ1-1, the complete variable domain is EADIYQTPRYLVIGTGKKITLECSQTMGHDKMYWYQQDPGMELHLIHYSYGVNSTEKGDLSSESTVSRIRTEHFPLTLESARPSHTSQYLCASGQGAVTEAFFGQGTRLTVV.

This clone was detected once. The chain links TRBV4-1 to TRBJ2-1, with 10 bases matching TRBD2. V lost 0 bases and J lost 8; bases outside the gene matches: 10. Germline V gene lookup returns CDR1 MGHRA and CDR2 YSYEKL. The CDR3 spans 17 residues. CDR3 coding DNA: TGCGCCAGCAGCCAAGATGAGGCTAGCGGGAGATGGGATGAGCAGTTCTTC. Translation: CASSQDEASGRWDEQFF.

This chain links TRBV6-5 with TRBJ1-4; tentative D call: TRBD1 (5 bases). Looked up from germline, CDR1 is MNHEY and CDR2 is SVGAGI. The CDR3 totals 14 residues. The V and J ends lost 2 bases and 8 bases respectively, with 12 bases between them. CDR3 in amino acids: CASSYGHGREKLFF. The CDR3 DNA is TGTGCCAGCAGTTACGGACATGGGAGGGAAAAACTGTTTTTT.

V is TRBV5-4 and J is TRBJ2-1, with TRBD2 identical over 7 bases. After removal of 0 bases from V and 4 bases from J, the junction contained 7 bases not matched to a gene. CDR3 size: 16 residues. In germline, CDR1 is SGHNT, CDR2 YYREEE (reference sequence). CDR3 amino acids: CASSLGLTGGYNEQFF. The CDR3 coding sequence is TGTGCCAGCAGCTTGGGCTTAACGGGAGGATACAATGAGCAGTTCTTC.

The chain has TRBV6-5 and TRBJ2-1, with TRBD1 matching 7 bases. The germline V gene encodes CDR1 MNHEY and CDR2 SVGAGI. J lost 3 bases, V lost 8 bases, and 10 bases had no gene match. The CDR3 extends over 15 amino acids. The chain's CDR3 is CASLPAYRGYNEQFF. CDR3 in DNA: TGTGCCAGCCTGCCAGCATACAGGGGCTACAATGAGCAGTTCTTC.

The CDR3 spells CASSLTANTEAFF. The CDR3 DNA sequence: TGTGCCAGCAGCCTTACAGCGAACACTGAAGCTTTCTTT. The chain joins TRBV11-3 to TRBJ1-1; D is undetermined. Per the germline V gene, CDR1 is SGHNT and CDR2 is YENEEA. The CDR3 covers 13 residues. V dropped 5 bases and J dropped 1 base, with 8 bases sitting between them.

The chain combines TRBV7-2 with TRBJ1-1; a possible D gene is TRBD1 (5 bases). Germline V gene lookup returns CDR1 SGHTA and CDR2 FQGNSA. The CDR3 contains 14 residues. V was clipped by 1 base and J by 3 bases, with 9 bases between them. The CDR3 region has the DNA TGTGCCAGCAGCTTAGGGGGCAGGTACACTGAAGCTTTCTTT. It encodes CASSLGGRYTEAFF.

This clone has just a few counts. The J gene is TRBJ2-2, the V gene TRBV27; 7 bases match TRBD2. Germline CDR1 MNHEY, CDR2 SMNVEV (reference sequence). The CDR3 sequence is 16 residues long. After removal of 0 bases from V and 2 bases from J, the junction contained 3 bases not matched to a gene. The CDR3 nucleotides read TGTGCCAGCAGTTTATCGGCTAGCGGAAACACCGGGGAGCTGTTTTTT. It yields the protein CASSLSASGNTGELFF.

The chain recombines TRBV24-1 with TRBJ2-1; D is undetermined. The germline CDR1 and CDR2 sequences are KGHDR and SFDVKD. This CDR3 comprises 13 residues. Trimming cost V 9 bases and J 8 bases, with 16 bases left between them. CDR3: CATVSAKLDEQFF. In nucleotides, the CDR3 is TGTGCCACCGTGAGCGCCAAATTGGATGAGCAGTTCTTC.

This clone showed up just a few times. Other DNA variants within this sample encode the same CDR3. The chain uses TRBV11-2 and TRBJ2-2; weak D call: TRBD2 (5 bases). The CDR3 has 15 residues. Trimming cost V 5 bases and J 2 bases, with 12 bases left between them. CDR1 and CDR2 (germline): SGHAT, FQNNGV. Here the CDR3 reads CASSLTGKNTGELFF. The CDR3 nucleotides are TGTGCCAGCAGCCTCACCGGGAAAAACACCGGGGAGCTGTTTTTT. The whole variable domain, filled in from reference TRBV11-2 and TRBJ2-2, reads EAGVAQSPRYKIIEKRQSVAFWCNPISGHATLYWYQQILGQGPKLLIQFQNNGVVDDSQLPKDRFSAERLKGVDSTLKIQPAKLEDSAVYLCASSLTGKNTGELFFGEGSRLTVL.

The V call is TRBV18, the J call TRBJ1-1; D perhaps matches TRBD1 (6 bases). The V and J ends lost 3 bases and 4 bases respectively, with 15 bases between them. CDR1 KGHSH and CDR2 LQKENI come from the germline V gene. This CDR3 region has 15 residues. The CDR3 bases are TGTGCCAGCTCACCCCGTACCGGACAGATCACTGAAGCTTTCTTT. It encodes CASSPRTGQITEAFF.

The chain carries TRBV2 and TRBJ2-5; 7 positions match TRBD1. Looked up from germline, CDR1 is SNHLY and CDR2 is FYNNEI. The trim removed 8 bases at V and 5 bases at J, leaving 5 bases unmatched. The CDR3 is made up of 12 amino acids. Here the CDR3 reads CASSTGWETQYF. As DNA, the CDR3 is TGTGCCAGCTCGACAGGGTGGGAGACCCAGTACTTC.

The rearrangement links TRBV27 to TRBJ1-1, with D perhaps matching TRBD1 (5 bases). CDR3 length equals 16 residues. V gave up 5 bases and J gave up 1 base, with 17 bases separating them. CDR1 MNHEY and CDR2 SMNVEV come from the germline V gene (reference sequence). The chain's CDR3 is CASSPHGGEGNTEAFF. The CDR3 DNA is TGTGCCAGCAGTCCACACGGGGGGGAGGGGAACACTGAAGCTTTCTTT.

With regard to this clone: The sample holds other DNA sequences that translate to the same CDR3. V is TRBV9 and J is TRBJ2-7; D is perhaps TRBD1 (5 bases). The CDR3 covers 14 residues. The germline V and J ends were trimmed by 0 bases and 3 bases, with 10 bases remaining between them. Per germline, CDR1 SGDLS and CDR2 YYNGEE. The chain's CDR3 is CASSVGQGDYEQYF. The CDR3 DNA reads TGTGCCAGCAGCGTAGGGCAGGGTGACTACGAGCAGTACTTC. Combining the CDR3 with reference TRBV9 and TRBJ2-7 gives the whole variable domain DSGVTQTPKHLITATGQRVTLRCSPRSGDLSVYWYQQSLDQGLQFLIQYYNGEERAKGNILERFSAQQFPDLHSELNLSSLELGDSALYFCASSVGQGDYEQYFGPGTRLTVT.

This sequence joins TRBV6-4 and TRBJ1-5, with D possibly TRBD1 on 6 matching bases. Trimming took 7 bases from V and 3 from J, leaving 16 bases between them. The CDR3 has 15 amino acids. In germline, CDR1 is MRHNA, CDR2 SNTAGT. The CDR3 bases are TGTGCCAGCATTCCAGGGGCCTTCTCCAATCAGCCCCAGCATTTT. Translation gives CASIPGAFSNQPQHF.

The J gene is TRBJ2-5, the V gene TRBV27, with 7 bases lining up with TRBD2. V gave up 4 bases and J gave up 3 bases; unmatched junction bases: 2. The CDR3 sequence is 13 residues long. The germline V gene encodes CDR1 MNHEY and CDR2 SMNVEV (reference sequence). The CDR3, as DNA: TGTGCCAGCAGTTCTGGACTAGAAGAGACCCAGTACTTC. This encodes CASSSGLEETQYF.

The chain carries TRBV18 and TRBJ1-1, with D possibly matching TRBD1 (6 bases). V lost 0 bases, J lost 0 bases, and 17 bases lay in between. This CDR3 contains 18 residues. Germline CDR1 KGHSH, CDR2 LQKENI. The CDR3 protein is CASSPPPGAKFVNTEAFF. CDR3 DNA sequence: TGTGCCAGCTCACCACCTCCAGGGGCTAAGTTTGTGAACACTGAAGCTTTCTTT.

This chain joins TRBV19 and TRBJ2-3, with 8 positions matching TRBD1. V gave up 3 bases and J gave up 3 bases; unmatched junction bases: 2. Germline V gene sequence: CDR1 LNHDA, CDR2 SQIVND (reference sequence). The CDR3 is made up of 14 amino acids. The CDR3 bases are TGTGCCAGTAGTATTTGGACAGGGACAGATACGCAGTATTTT. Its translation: CASSIWTGTDTQYF.

The CDR3 sequence is CSASVLGGAKDYGYTF. DNA of the CDR3: TGCAGTGCTAGTGTGTTGGGGGGGGCGAAAGACTATGGCTACACCTTC. The chain recombines TRBV20-1 with TRBJ1-2, with D perhaps matching TRBD1 (6 bases). The CDR3 length is 16 residues. From germline, CDR1 is DFQATT and CDR2 SNEGSKA (reference sequence). The V and J ends lost 3 bases and 3 bases respectively, with 20 bases between them.